This T cell receptor (beta chain) derives from a study of OX40 agonist ivuxolimab in advanced cancers. Sequencing was performed with immunoSEQ multiplex PCR; in TCRdb, only in-frame clones are kept and a portion is missing. The table lists fewer than 75,000 clones, approximately 89% of them singletons. The CDR3 spans 14 residues. Trimming took 6 bases from V and 1 from J, leaving 12 bases between them. The germline V gene has CDR1 MNHEY and CDR2 SVGAGI. This sequence was found in an adult with an advanced solid tumor such as melanoma, head and neck, liver or kidney cancer. The specimen was CD4+ or CD8+ T cells sorted from blood, collected in a trial of the OX40 agonist ivuxolimab. This rearrangement joins TRBV6-5 to TRBJ1-1; no firm D call. CDR3 region: CASRPTKTNTEAFF. CDR3 DNA: TGTGCCAGCAGGCCAACTAAGACGAACACTGAAGCTTTCTTT.